This TCR beta chain was recovered during a study of blood T cell repertoires in COVID-19. As for the study in general: The origin of the acute and convalescent COVID-19 samples was the United States, Italy and Spain.

Germline V CDR1 and CDR2: SEHNR, FQNEAQ (reference sequence). The CDR3 has 17 amino acids. Trimming at V came to 2 bases and at J to 5 bases, leaving 11 bases not matched to a gene. Study processing details: Using reference gene primer amplification, nucleated cell counts were estimated. The repertoire was sequenced with immunoSEQ multiplex PCR; TCRdb's copy has only in-frame clones and lacks some. D and trimming come from the DNA, and the V and J calls and clone size come from that table. The sample consists of 250,000 to 300,000 clones, 82% of them appearing once. The chain joins TRBV7-9 to TRBJ2-2; 7 nucleotides match TRBD2. The clonotype was recovered from a woman aged 18-29 years with acute or convalescent COVID-19. The sample consisted of peripheral blood. DNA of the CDR3: TGTGCCAGCAGCTTATTAATTCTGGCGGGAGAGACCGGGGAGCTGTTTTTT. Amino acid sequence: CASSLLILAGETGELFF.